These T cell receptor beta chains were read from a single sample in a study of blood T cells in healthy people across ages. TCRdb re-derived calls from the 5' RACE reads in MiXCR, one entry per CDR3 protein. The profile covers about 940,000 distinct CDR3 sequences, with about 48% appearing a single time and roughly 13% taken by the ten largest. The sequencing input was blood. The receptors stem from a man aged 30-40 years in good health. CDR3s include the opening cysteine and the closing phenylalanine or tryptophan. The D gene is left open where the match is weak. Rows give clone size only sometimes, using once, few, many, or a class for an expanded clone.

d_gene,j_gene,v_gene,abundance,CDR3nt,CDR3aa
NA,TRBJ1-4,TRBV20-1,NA,NA,CSEYICSARVRQEEPATNEKLFF
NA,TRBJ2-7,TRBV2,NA,TGTGCCAGCAGTCCAAGCACAGGGCGGGCCTACGAGCAGTACTTC,CASSPSTGRAYEQYF
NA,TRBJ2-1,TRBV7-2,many,TGTGCCAGCAGCTTAGGTCCCAGCGTCTACAATGAGCAGTTCTTC,CASSLGPSVYNEQFF
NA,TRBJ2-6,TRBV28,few,TGTGCCAGCAATCCTTACGGCTCTGGGGCCAACGTCCTGACTTTC,CASNPYGSGANVLTF
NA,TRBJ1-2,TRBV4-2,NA,TGTGCCAGCAGCAACGCGGACAGAACTAACTATGGCTACACCTTC,CASSNADRTNYGYTF
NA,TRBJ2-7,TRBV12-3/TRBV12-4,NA,TGTGCCAGCAGTGGGGGGCTCCAAGAGGCCCAGTACTTC,CASSGGLQEAQYF
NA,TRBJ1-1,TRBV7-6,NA,TGTGCCAGCAGTTTGACCCCTTCAGGGTATACTGAAGCTTTCTTT,CASSLTPSGYTEAFF
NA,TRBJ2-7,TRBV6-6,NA,TGTGCCAGCAGCCCCCAGGCTAACGAGCAGTACTTC,CASSPQANEQYF
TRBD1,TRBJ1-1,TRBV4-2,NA,TGTGCCAGCAGCCAAGCCGGGACAGGGGTCCCTGAAGCTTTCTTT,CASSQAGTGVPEAFF
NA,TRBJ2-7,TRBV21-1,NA,TGTGCCAGCAGCAAAGAAATGACAGGGGGCGCAGGTTGGGACGAGCAGTACTTC,CASSKEMTGGAGWDEQYF
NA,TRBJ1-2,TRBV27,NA,TGTGCCAGCAGTCCCCATCGTCCCTCAGGTTATGGCTACACCTTC,CASSPHRPSGYGYTF
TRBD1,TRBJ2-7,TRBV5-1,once,TGCGCCAGCAGCGACAGGGTGAATGGTGCGGAGCAGTACTTC,CASSDRVNGAEQYF